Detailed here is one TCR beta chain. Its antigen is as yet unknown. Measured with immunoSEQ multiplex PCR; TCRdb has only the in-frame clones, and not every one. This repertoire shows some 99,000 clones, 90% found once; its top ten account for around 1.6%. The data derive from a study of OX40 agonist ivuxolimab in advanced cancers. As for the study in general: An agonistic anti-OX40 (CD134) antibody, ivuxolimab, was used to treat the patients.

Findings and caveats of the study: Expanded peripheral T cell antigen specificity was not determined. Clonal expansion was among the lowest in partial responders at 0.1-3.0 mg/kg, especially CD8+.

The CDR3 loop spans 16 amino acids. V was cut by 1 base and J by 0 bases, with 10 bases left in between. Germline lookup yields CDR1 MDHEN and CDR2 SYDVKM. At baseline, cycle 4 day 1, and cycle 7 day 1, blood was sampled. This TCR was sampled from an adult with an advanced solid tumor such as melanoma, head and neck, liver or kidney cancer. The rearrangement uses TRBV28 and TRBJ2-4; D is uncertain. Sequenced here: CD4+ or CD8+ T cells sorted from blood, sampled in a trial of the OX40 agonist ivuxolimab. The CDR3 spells CASSLFRTLAKNIQYF. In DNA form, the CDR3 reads TGTGCCAGCAGTTTATTCAGGACCTTAGCCAAAAACATTCAGTACTTC.